Each of the 6 T cell receptor beta chains below was sequenced from the same sample in a study of blood T cell repertoires in COVID-19. Profiled with immunoSEQ multiplex PCR; TCRdb holds only in-frame clones, not every one. The repertoire includes about 230,000 clones, 88% of them detected once, and 2% to 3% sits in the top ten. Material: PBMCs or T cells enriched from blood (not recorded which). Receptor source: a woman aged 40 to 50 with acute COVID-19.

The chain couples TRBV7-2 to TRBJ1-2; TRBD1 matches at 7 bases. The CDR3 loop spans 14 amino acids. V gave up 5 bases and J gave up 6 bases; unmatched junction bases: 9. Looked up from germline, CDR1 is SGHTA and CDR2 is FQGNSA. CDR3 in DNA: TGTGCCAGCAGCCCGAGACAGGGTCTACATGGCTACACCTTC. The encoded protein is CASSPRQGLHGYTF. Complete variable domain (other parts from reference TRBV7-2 and TRBJ1-2): GAGVSQSPSNKVTEKGKDVELRCDPISGHTALYWYRQSLGQGLEFLIYFQGNSAPDKSGLPSDRFSAERTGGSVSTLTIQRTQQEDSAVYLCASSPRQGLHGYTFGSGTRLTVV.

The genes are TRBV5-4 and TRBJ2-1; 13 nucleotides match TRBD2. This CDR3 comprises 13 residues. Looked up from germline, CDR1 is SGHNT and CDR2 is YYREEE (reference sequence). The V segment lost 0 bases and the J segment 15 bases; nucleotides outside the gene matches: 3. The CDR3 nucleotides are TGTGCCAGCAGCTTGGGACTAGCGGGAGGACTGTTCTTC. As protein: CASSLGLAGGLFF. The full variable domain, rest sourced from reference TRBV5-4 and TRBJ2-1, is ETGVTQSPTHLIKTRGQQVTLRCSSQSGHNTVSWYQQALGQGPQFIFQYYREEENGRGNFPPRFSGLQFPNYSSELNVNALELDDSALYLCASSLGLAGGLFFGPGTRLTVL.

This sequence joins TRBV5-5 and TRBJ2-3; D is possibly TRBD2 (6 bases). V lost 6 bases, J lost 2 bases, and 19 bases lay in between. Germline loops: CDR1 SGHKS, CDR2 YYEKEE (reference sequence). The CDR3 sequence is 16 residues long. The CDR3 coding sequence is TGTGCCAGCATCCTTTTTTTTAGCGGAATCACAGATACGCAGTATTTT. Amino acids: CASILFFSGITDTQYF.

V and J are TRBV11-3 and TRBJ1-2, with D maybe TRBD1 (5 bases). V was pared by 4 bases and J by 4 bases, with 19 bases between. The germline V gene has CDR1 SGHNT and CDR2 YENEEA. The CDR3 is 16 residues long. The DNA for the CDR3 is TGTGCCAGCAGCTCTAATCTAGGCGGGGCTGGCTATGGCTACACCTTC. Amino acids: CASSSNLGGAGYGYTF.

J is TRBJ2-5 and V is TRBV3-1 (or the pseudogene TRBV3-2); 10 bases match TRBD2. The germline CDR1 and CDR2 sequences are LGHDT and YNNKEL (reference sequence). This CDR3 contains 14 residues. Trimming removed 5 bases from V and 6 bases from J; junction bases left unmatched: 6. The CDR3 DNA sequence: TGTGCCAGCAGCGTAGGGACTAGCGCTCAGACCCAGTACTTC. It codes for CASSVGTSAQTQYF.

The rearrangement links TRBV19 to TRBJ1-5; D remains ambiguous. The CDR3 runs to 15 residues. With 3 bases removed from V and 0 bases from J, the gap between germline ends came to 9 bases. Germline CDR1 reads LNHDA; CDR2 reads SQIVND (reference sequence). The CDR3 DNA sequence: TGTGCCAGTAGTATTGAACAGAATAGCAATCAGCCCCAGCATTTT. Translated, it gives CASSIEQNSNQPQHF.